A single T cell receptor beta chain is shown here with its context. The input was 500 ng total RNA; TCR beta cDNA was made from it with a constant-region primer. Amplification in three nested multiplex PCR rounds with slightly modified ARM-PCR gave rise to TCR beta libraries. A C-beta reverse primer was combined with TRBV1-TRBV30 forward primers in the first two PCR rounds, and each round had around 11 cycles. TCRdb independently ran MiXCR on the multiplex PCR reads; one entry per CDR3 protein. The sample shows about 320,000 distinct CDR3 sequences, about 50% of them seen only once. The data are from a study of tumor-infiltrating lymphocytes in primary liver carcinoma. Unsorted whole blood supplied the blood RNA, and germline DNA was isolated too. V dropped 3 bases and J dropped 4; count of bases not matched to a gene: 19. This CDR3 is 19 amino acids long.

This clonotype originated in a woman aged 25 to 39 with primary liver carcinoma and hepatitis B virus infection. The chain carries TRBV12-3 or TRBV12-4 and TRBJ2-3, with TRBD2 matching over 7 bases. Sample: peripheral blood. CDR3 sequence: CASSFELGRAVLKSDTQYF. DNA for the CDR3: TGTGCCAGCAGTTTTGAACTGGGGAGGGCCGTTCTGAAATCAGATACGCAGTATTTT.